The sequence of this T cell receptor beta chain was determined in a study of blood T cell repertoires in COVID-19. Trimming left V 1 base short and J 10 bases short, with 13 bases between. CDR3 length: 13 amino acids. Per germline, CDR1 SGHTA and CDR2 FQGNSA. Authors' methods: Reference gene primer amplification yielded estimated nucleated cell counts. Sequencing was performed with immunoSEQ multiplex PCR; in TCRdb, only in-frame clones are kept and a portion is missing. The DNA gave D and trimming, while V, J and clone size come from that table. The table lists more than 350,000 clones, roughly 86% of them singletons, with about 9.4% in the top ten.

The chain is built from TRBV7-2 and TRBJ1-1; possibly TRBD1 for D (5 bases). This TCR was recovered from a woman in her thirties with COVID-19, enrolled during active disease. The material sequenced was peripheral blood. Here the CDR3 DNA reads TGTGCCAGCAGCTTAGGGGGAGCCGGGGGAGCTTTCTTT. Amino acids: CASSLGGAGGAFF.